The clone carrying this T cell receptor beta chain was recorded a few times. Its target is unknown. The data are from a study of CD8 T cells in ankylosing spondylitis. TCRdb processed the 5' RACE reads anew with MiXCR; each CDR3 protein has one entry. This sample carries fewer than 180,000 distinct CDR3 sequences, roughly 44% of them seen once, and the ten largest clones take around 15%. The germline V gene encodes CDR1 MDHEN and CDR2 SYDVKM. V lost 4 bases to trimming and J lost 2 bases; unmatched junction nucleotides: 2. The length of the CDR3 is 14 residues. Overall study findings and caveats: A motif in TCR beta, a set of eight highly homologous variants, appeared characteristic of ankylosing spondylitis blood. Some of the motif variants had earlier been found in reactive arthritis patients' fluid and blood. Significant enrichment of disease-linked clones was reported in matched ankylosing spondylitis synovial fluid.

What was sequenced was synovial fluid, either unsorted or a sorted T cell fraction (not recorded which). The genes are TRBV28 and TRBJ2-1; TRBD2 matches at 7 bases. This receptor was identified in a male donor with ankylosing spondylitis. The CDR3 DNA reads TGTGCCAGCAGTTCCCGGGGGGCCTACAATGAGCAGTTCTTC. Translated: CASSSRGAYNEQFF.